The present TCR beta chain was sequenced within a study of CD8+ T cells in alopecia areata. It was cDNA, reverse transcribed from extracted RNA, that served as the sequencing template. The data were produced by immunoSEQ multiplex PCR, yet TCRdb's version contains in-frame clones alone and is incomplete. The sample has fewer than 250,000 clones, around three fifths seen once. Germline assignment: CDR1 MGHDK and CDR2 SYGVNS. The CDR3 runs 16 residues. The V gene end was trimmed by 6 bases and the J gene end by 9 bases; junction bases not matched to a gene: 13. Documented treatment: oral pan-JAK inhibitor, 5-10 mg twice daily. CD4+ and CD8+ T cells were sorted from PBMCs stained for CD3, CD4 and CD8.

The source material was CD4+ T cells sorted from blood, sampled at week 24, from a patient treated with tofacitinib. The source of this sequence is a human donor with alopecia areata. The rearrangement joins TRBV25-1 to TRBJ2-1; 11 nucleotides align to TRBD1. CDR3 nucleotides: TGTGCCAGCAGATACCAGGGAGGGACAGGGGGTCTTGAGCAGTTCTTC. This encodes CASRYQGGTGGLEQFF.